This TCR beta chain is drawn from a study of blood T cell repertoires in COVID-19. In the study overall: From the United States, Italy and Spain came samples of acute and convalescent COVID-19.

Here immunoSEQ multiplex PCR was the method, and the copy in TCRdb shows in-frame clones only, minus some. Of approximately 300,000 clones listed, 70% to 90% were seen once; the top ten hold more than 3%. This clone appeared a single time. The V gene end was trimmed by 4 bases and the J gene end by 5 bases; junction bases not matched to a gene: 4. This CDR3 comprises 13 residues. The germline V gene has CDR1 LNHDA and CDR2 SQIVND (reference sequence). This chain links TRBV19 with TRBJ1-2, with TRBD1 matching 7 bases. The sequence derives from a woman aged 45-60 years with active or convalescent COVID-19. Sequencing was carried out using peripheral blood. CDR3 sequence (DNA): TGTGCCAGTAGTAGGGACAGAAAGTATGGCTACACCTTC. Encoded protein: CASSRDRKYGYTF.